This T cell receptor (beta chain) was observed in a study of CD8 T cells in ankylosing spondylitis. Regarding the study as a whole: Within ankylosing spondylitis blood, a TCR beta motif made up of seven or eight highly homologous variants appeared to be characteristic. Certain motif variants had earlier appeared in reactive arthritis synovial fluid and blood. Reportedly, matched ankylosing spondylitis synovial fluid was significantly enriched for disease-linked clones.

Library preparation for TCR beta used quantitative 5'-RACE with molecular barcodes. TCRdb recomputed calls from the 5' RACE reads with MiXCR, one row per CDR3 protein. The data contain 500,000 to 550,000 distinct CDR3 sequences, roughly 12% of them seen just once; the ten biggest clones take up over 6.5%. From germline, CDR1 is SNHLY and CDR2 FYNNEI. The CDR3 extends over 14 amino acids. Trimming cost V 1 base and J 7 bases, with 11 bases left between them. This clonotype has at least ten counts. Its antigen is currently unknown. V usage is TRBV2 and J usage is TRBJ2-1, with D hard to call. The sample consisted of blood, either unsorted or a sorted T cell fraction (not recorded which). The clonotype originates from a male donor with ankylosing spondylitis. CDR3 protein: CASSEGPPVNEQFF. The CDR3 nucleotides read TGTGCCAGCAGTGAAGGACCGCCAGTTAATGAGCAGTTCTTC.